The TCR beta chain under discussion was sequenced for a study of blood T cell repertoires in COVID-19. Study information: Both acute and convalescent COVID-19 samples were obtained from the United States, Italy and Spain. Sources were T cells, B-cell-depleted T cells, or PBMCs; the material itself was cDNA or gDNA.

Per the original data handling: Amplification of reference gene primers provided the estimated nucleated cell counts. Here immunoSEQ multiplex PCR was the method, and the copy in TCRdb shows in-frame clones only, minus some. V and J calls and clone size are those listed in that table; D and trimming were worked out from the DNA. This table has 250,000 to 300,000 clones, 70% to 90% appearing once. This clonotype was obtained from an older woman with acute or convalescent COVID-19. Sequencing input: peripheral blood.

The CDR3 coding sequence is TGTGCCTCCTACTCTGGAAACACCATATATTTT. It specifies CASYSGNTIYF. V usage is TRBV30 and J usage is TRBJ1-3; D not resolved. CDR3 length: 11 residues. Trimming removed 7 bases at V and 0 bases at J, with 4 bases between. In germline, CDR1 is GTSNPN, CDR2 SVGIG (reference sequence).